These 29 T cell receptor beta chains share one sample of origin, sequenced in a study of shared clonotypes between healthy human individuals. Clones were sequenced by immunoSEQ multiplex PCR, and TCRdb holds only the in-frame ones, with some missing. The sample lists over 2 million clones, roughly 94% occurring once. Sequenced material: naive CD4+ T cells sorted from blood. Subset noted: CD45RA+ positively selected. The receptors stem from a man younger than 35 in good health.

This rearrangement joins TRBV5-6 to TRBJ2-1; D is uncertain. Germline CDR1 reads SGHDT; CDR2 reads YYEEEE. Trimming shortened V by 0 bases and J by 0 bases, and 10 bases separated the two germline ends. The CDR3 runs to 16 residues. For the CDR3, the DNA is TGTGCCAGCAGCTTGGTGTCAGAAAGCTCCTACAATGAGCAGTTCTTC. This sequence encodes CASSLVSESSYNEQFF. Together with reference TRBV5-6 and TRBJ2-1, the CDR3 gives the full variable domain: DAGVTQSPTHLIKTRGQQVTLRCSPKSGHDTVSWYQQALGQGPQFIFQYYEEEERQRGNFPDRFSGHQFPNYSSELNVNALLLGDSALYLCASSLVSESSYNEQFFGPGTRLTVL.

The chain is built from TRBV5-1 and TRBJ1-1; D might be TRBD1 (6 bases). From germline, CDR1 is SGHRS and CDR2 YFSETQ. The CDR3 has 14 residues. Trimming left V 4 bases short and J 1 base short, with 11 bases between. The CDR3 DNA is TGCGCCAGCAGCCTACGGGACAAGAACACTGAAGCTTTCTTT. It codes for CASSLRDKNTEAFF.

This CDR3 reads CASSGGLAGVQETQYF. The CDR3 DNA reads as TGTGCCAGCAGCGGCGGACTAGCGGGGGTTCAAGAGACCCAGTACTTC. This chain uses TRBV9 with TRBJ2-5; 13 nucleotides match TRBD2. V dropped 3 bases and J dropped 2; count of bases not matched to a gene: 4. CDR1 SGDLS and CDR2 YYNGEE come from the germline V gene. The CDR3 has 16 amino acids.

This chain uses TRBV28 with TRBJ1-5; D is ambiguous. This CDR3 is built from 16 residues. Trimming removed 3 bases at V and 2 bases at J, with 14 bases between. CDR1 MDHEN and CDR2 SYDVKM come from the germline V gene. The CDR3 DNA follows: TGTGCCAGCAGTTTTTTGTTGGTCGTAGGCAATCAGCCCCAGCATTTT. This gives the protein CASSFLLVVGNQPQHF.

The J gene is TRBJ1-2, the V gene TRBV5-3, with unresolved D. TRBV5-3 is recorded as an ORF, its role being uncertain. The CDR3 has 14 residues. Trimming left V 1 base short and J 0 bases short, with 7 bases between. CDR3 protein: CARSLTCSNYGYTF. CDR3 nucleotides: TGTGCCAGAAGCTTGACGTGTTCTAACTATGGCTACACCTTC.

This rearrangement joins TRBV18 to TRBJ2-5; 9 positions match TRBD1. Germline loops: CDR1 KGHSH, CDR2 LQKENI. V was clipped by 8 bases and J by 5 bases; unmatched bases: 9. The CDR3 is made up of 14 amino acids. CDR3 sequence reads: CASTRGQGTETQYF. The CDR3 DNA follows: TGTGCCAGCACCCGTGGACAGGGGACGGAGACCCAGTACTTC.

The rearrangement links TRBV10-3 to TRBJ1-6; D call uncertain. Trimming shortened V by 0 bases and J by 7 bases, and 10 bases separated the two germline ends. This CDR3 region has 15 residues. Germline CDR1 is ENHRY and CDR2 is SYGVKD. The CDR3 DNA sequence: TGTGCCATCAGTGAGTCCTACGAACACAATTCACCCCTCCACTTT. As protein: CAISESYEHNSPLHF.

CDR3 sequence (DNA): TGTGCCAGCAGTTTAGTCAGGGTTGCCGGGGAGCTGTTTTTT. Residues: CASSLVRVAGELFF. The chain is built from TRBV28 and TRBJ2-2, with D possibly matching TRBD1 (5 bases). CDR3 size: 14 residues. Per the germline V gene, CDR1 is MDHEN and CDR2 is SYDVKM. The V and J ends lost 2 bases and 6 bases respectively, with 10 bases between them.

As to this clone: Other DNA sequences from this sample encode an identical CDR3 as well. The V gene is TRBV11-2, the J gene TRBJ2-5, with 7 bases aligning to TRBD1. Germline V CDR1 and CDR2: SGHAT, FQNNGV. V was pared by 5 bases and J by 0 bases, with 3 bases of the junction left unmatched. This CDR3 is 14 amino acids long. The DNA of the CDR3 is TGTGCCAGCAGCCGGGGACAGTACCAAGAGACCCAGTACTTC. This translates into CASSRGQYQETQYF.

This rearrangement joins TRBV5-1 to TRBJ1-1; no clear D gene. The CDR3 contains 15 residues. Trimming pared 0 bases from V and 1 base from J, leaving 10 bases between. The germline V gene has CDR1 SGHRS and CDR2 YFSETQ. The CDR3 bases are TGCGCCAGCAGCTTGGAGTCTTTGGGGAACACTGAAGCTTTCTTT. This gives the protein CASSLESLGNTEAFF.

The rearrangement uses TRBV6-1 and TRBJ2-7; 9 bases align to TRBD1. This CDR3 contains 14 residues. V was clipped by 4 bases and J by 2 bases; unmatched bases: 3. Germline CDR1 reads MNHNS; CDR2 reads SASEGT. For the CDR3, the DNA is TGTGCCAGCAGTGGATACAGGGGGCCCTACGAGCAGTACTTC. It specifies CASSGYRGPYEQYF.

With regard to this clone: A much larger clone differs by one base, so this may be a read error. This chain uses TRBV7-9 with TRBJ2-1, with a possible D match to TRBD2 (5 bases). With 11 bases removed from V and 0 bases from J, the gap between germline ends came to 23 bases. Germline CDR1 and CDR2: SEHNR and FQNEAQ (reference sequence). CDR3 length: 17 amino acids. In DNA form, the CDR3 reads TGTGCCGGCACTCCGGGGTTGGCAGAAGGCTCCTACAATGAGCAGTTCTTC. Residues: CAGTPGLAEGSYNEQFF.

A remark on this clone: The identical CDR3 is also encoded by other nucleotide sequences in the sample. This chain uses TRBV9 with TRBJ1-2; D ambiguous. With 0 bases removed from V and 2 bases from J, the gap between germline ends came to 5 bases. The CDR3 totals 13 residues. CDR1 is SGDLS, CDR2 YYNGEE, per germline. Here the CDR3 DNA reads TGTGCCAGCAGCGTAGAACAGAACTATGGCTACACCTTC. Encoded protein: CASSVEQNYGYTF.

The chain couples TRBV9 to TRBJ2-3; TRBD2 aligns across 10 bases. Germline loops: CDR1 SGDLS, CDR2 YYNGEE. The CDR3 has 16 residues. V gave up 3 bases and J gave up 5 bases; unmatched junction bases: 9. CDR3 amino acids: CASSAGTSEGVDTQYF. In DNA form, the CDR3 reads TGTGCCAGCAGCGCCGGGACTAGCGAAGGGGTAGATACGCAGTATTTT. Combining the CDR3 with reference TRBV9 and TRBJ2-3 gives the whole variable domain DSGVTQTPKHLITATGQRVTLRCSPRSGDLSVYWYQQSLDQGLQFLIQYYNGEERAKGNILERFSAQQFPDLHSELNLSSLELGDSALYFCASSAGTSEGVDTQYFGPGTRLTVL.

The chain joins TRBV5-1 to TRBJ2-3, with D unclear. V was clipped by 0 bases and J by 0 bases, with 8 bases between them. The CDR3 consists of 15 residues. Per germline, CDR1 SGHRS and CDR2 YFSETQ. CDR3 sequence: CASSLAVFSTDTQYF. The CDR3 DNA reads as TGCGCCAGCAGCTTGGCCGTCTTTAGCACAGATACGCAGTATTTT.

The rearrangement uses TRBV9 and TRBJ1-2; D is uncertain. The CDR3 is 13 amino acids. CDR1 is SGDLS, CDR2 YYNGEE, per germline. With 3 bases removed from V and 6 bases from J, the gap between germline ends came to 12 bases. CDR3: CASSGGMWDGYTF. CDR3 coding DNA: TGTGCCAGCAGCGGCGGGATGTGGGATGGCTACACCTTC.

The V gene is TRBV28, the J gene TRBJ1-6; possibly TRBD1 for D (6 bases). The V end was cut by 5 bases, the J end by 7 bases, with 15 bases between. The CDR3 totals 15 residues. Germline V gene sequence: CDR1 MDHEN, CDR2 SYDVKM. In nucleotides, the CDR3 is TGTGCCAGCAGTCCCCCGGGGGCAGGGAATTCACCCCTCCACTTT. It translates to CASSPPGAGNSPLHF.

This clone was picked up one time. This CDR3 is CASSPKRSSGMFEQYF. In DNA, the CDR3 is TGTGCCAGCAGTCCAAAGAGGTCTAGCGGGATGTTCGAGCAGTACTTC. V gene TRBV2 combines with J gene TRBJ2-7; 9 bases fit TRBD2. Germline V gene sequence: CDR1 SNHLY, CDR2 FYNNEI. The V gene end was trimmed by 5 bases and the J gene end by 6 bases; junction bases not matched to a gene: 14. The CDR3 spans 16 residues. Full variable domain (outside the CDR3, taken from reference TRBV2 and TRBJ2-7): EPEVTQTPSHQVTQMGQEVILRCVPISNHLYFYWYRQILGQKVEFLVSFYNNEISEKSEIFDDQFSVERPDGSNFTLKIRSTKLEDSAMYFCASSPKRSSGMFEQYFGPGTRLTVT.

The CDR3 DNA is TGTGCCAGCAGCTATTCACAGGGCGTCACTGAAGCTTTCTTT. This codes for CASSYSQGVTEAFF. The chain joins TRBV7-9 to TRBJ1-1; maybe TRBD1 (6 bases). Trimming shortened V by 4 bases and J by 4 bases, and 13 bases separated the two germline ends. The CDR3 consists of 14 residues. Germline V gives CDR1 SEHNR, CDR2 FQNEAQ (reference sequence).

Here the CDR3 DNA reads TGTGCCAGCAGCCATGGACTAGCGGGAGGGACCGGGGAGCTGTTTTTT. Encoded protein: CASSHGLAGGTGELFF. The rearrangement joins TRBV11-2 to TRBJ2-2; 15 bases are a match to TRBD2. The CDR3 is 16 residues long. Germline V gene sequence: CDR1 SGHAT, CDR2 FQNNGV. V was pared by 5 bases and J by 5 bases, with 3 bases of the junction left unmatched.

The CDR3 sequence: CATNPGVSNEQFF. The CDR3 region has the DNA TGCGCCACCAACCCGGGGGTATCCAATGAGCAGTTCTTC. This sequence joins TRBV5-1 and TRBJ2-1; perhaps TRBD2 as D (6 bases). CDR1 is SGHRS, CDR2 YFSETQ, per germline. Trimming pared 9 bases from V and 6 bases from J, leaving 16 bases between. This CDR3 is 13 amino acids long.

V gene TRBV28 combines with J gene TRBJ2-1; 9 positions match TRBD1. Per germline, CDR1 MDHEN and CDR2 SYDVKM. J gave up 6 bases and V 3 bases, and 12 bases lay outside the gene matches. This CDR3 contains 17 residues. CDR3 in DNA: TGTGCCAGCAGTTTGGGAGGGGGACAGGGACTTCGCAATGAGCAGTTCTTC. Its translation: CASSLGGGQGLRNEQFF.

This chain joins TRBV18 and TRBJ2-3; TRBD2 matches at 11 bases. The CDR3 has 18 amino acids. Germline V lookup: CDR1 KGHSH, CDR2 LQKENI. With 4 bases clipped from V and 3 bases from J, the junction kept 12 bases outside the gene matches. The DNA for the CDR3 is TGTGCCAGCTCACACCTCGGGACTAGCGGAAAACCGACAGATACGCAGTATTTT. It is translated as CASSHLGTSGKPTDTQYF.

The CDR3 DNA reads TGCAGCGGCGACAGGGGGACAAGTGGCTACACCTTC. Residues: CSGDRGTSGYTF. V is TRBV29-1 and J is TRBJ1-2; the match to TRBD1 covers 9 bases. There are 12 residues in the CDR3. With V trimmed by 7 bases and J by 7 bases, 7 bases remained unmatched. CDR1 is SQVTM and CDR2 is ANQGSEA in the germline V gene.

The rearrangement links TRBV18 to TRBJ2-1; 12 bases map to TRBD2. Germline assignment: CDR1 KGHSH and CDR2 LQKENI. Trimming cost V 0 bases and J 9 bases; bases outside gene matches: 6. This CDR3 is 16 amino acids long. CDR3: CASSPPGLAGSGEQFF. The CDR3 DNA reads TGTGCCAGCTCACCACCAGGACTAGCGGGATCCGGTGAGCAGTTCTTC.

Regarding this clone: Other DNA sequences from this sample encode an identical CDR3 as well. CDR3 in amino acids: CARSGDWGGATDTQYF. In DNA form, the CDR3 reads TGTGCAAGGTCGGGAGATTGGGGAGGAGCGACAGATACGCAGTATTTT. This chain connects TRBV12-2 to TRBJ2-3; TRBD2 is the table's D call, not checked against the DNA. TRBV12-2 is a pseudogene. This CDR3 is built from 16 residues.

The rearrangement uses TRBV9 and TRBJ2-4; 12 bases fit TRBD1. Germline V CDR1 and CDR2: SGDLS, YYNGEE. V lost 2 bases and J lost 6; bases outside the gene matches: 6. The CDR3 covers 16 residues. CDR3 nucleotide sequence: TGTGCCAGCAGCGTCGGGACAGGGGGCGCATTAAACATTCAGTACTTC. Protein product: CASSVGTGGALNIQYF.

This clone was observed once. Within the sample, other DNA sequences also encode this same CDR3. The chain links TRBV5-4 to TRBJ1-2, with a possible D match to TRBD1 (5 bases). The V end was cut by 0 bases, the J end by 5 bases, with 11 bases between. The CDR3 has 14 residues. Germline V gene sequence: CDR1 SGHNT, CDR2 YYREEE (reference sequence). The CDR3 DNA sequence: TGTGCCAGCAGCTTGGAAGGGGCACATTATGGCTACACCTTC. Protein product: CASSLEGAHYGYTF.

The chain uses TRBV6-5 and TRBJ1-1; no reliable D call. CDR3 length equals 15 residues. Germline V gene sequence: CDR1 MNHEY, CDR2 SVGAGI. Trimming stripped 6 bases from V and 0 bases from J, with 14 bases between. For the CDR3, the DNA is TGTGCCAGCAGCTACGTCGTCTCGATGAACACTGAAGCTTTCTTT. Protein sequence: CASSYVVSMNTEAFF.